The subject of this entry is one T cell receptor (beta chain). Antigen unknown. Trimming shortened V by 1 base and J by 2 bases, and 9 bases separated the two germline ends. CDR1 SGHDN and CDR2 FVKESK come from the germline V gene. The CDR3 totals 15 residues. This sample stems from a study of beta chain features in type 1 diabetes. General study points: VDJ junctions in type 1 diabetes patients carried more deletions and fewer insertions. All four CD4+ subsets of Type 1 diabetes patients contained TCRB CDR3s that were moderately but significantly shorter.

The investigators reverse transcribed all of the isolated RNA, so they sequenced expressed TCRB transcripts. Sequenced by immunoSEQ multiplex PCR; TCRdb stores in-frame clones only, minus some. Seen here are hundreds of thousands of clones, roughly 13% observed once, and the top ten hold less than 0.025%. The specimen was naive CD4+ T cells from blood. This TCR was sampled from a man in his late teens or twenties with type 1 diabetes. The V and J genes are TRBV14 and TRBJ1-5; no firm D call. The CDR3 sequence is CASSQGAPGNQPQHF. The CDR3 region has the DNA TGTGCCAGCAGCCAAGGGGCCCCGGGCAATCAGCCCCAGCATTTT.